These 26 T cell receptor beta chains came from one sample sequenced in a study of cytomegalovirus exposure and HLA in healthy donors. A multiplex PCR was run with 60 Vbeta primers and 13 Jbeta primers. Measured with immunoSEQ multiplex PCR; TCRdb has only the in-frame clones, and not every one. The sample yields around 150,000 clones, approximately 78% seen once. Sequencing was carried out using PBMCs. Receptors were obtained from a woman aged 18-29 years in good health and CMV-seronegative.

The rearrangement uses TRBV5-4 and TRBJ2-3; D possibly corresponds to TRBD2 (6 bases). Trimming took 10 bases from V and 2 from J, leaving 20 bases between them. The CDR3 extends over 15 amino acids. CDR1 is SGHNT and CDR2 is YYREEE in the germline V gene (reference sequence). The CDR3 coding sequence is TGTGCCGGAAAAGCGGGTGGTGGGCTCACAGATACGCAGTATTTT. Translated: CAGKAGGGLTDTQYF.

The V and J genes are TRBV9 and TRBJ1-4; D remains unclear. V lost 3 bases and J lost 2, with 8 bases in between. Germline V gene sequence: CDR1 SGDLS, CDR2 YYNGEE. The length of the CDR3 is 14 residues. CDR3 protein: CASSATPTNEKLFF. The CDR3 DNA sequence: TGTGCCAGCAGCGCGACACCCACTAATGAAAAACTGTTTTTT.

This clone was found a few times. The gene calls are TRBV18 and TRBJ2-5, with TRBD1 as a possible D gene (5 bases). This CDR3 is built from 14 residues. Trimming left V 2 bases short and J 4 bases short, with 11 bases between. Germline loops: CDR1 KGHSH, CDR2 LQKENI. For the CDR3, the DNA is TGTGCCAGCTCACCAAGCCTGGGGCCAGAGACCCAGTACTTC. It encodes CASSPSLGPETQYF.

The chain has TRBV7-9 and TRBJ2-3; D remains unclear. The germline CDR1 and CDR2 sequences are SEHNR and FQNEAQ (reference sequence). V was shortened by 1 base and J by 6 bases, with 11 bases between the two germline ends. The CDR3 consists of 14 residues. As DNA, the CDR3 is TGTGCCAGCAGCTTAGAGGTCTGGGCGGATACGCAGTATTTT. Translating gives CASSLEVWADTQYF. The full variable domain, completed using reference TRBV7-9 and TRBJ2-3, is DTGVSQNPRHKITKRGQNVTFRCDPISEHNRLYWYRQTLGQGPEFLTYFQNEAQLEKSRLLSDRFSAERPKGSFSTLEIQRTEQGDSAMYLCASSLEVWADTQYFGPGTRLTVL.

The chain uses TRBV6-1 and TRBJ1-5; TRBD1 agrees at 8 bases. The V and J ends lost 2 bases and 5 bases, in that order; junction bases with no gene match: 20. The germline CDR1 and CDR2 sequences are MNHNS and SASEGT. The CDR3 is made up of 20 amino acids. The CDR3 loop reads CASSERVQTGDILNHQPQHF. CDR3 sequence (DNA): TGTGCCAGCAGTGAAAGGGTCCAGACAGGGGATATTCTGAACCATCAGCCCCAGCATTTT.

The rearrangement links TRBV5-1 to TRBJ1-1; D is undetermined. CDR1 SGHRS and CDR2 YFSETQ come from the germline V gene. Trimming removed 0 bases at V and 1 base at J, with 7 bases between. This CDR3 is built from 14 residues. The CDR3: CASSLDPGNTEAFF. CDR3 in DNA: TGCGCCAGCAGCTTGGATCCGGGGAACACTGAAGCTTTCTTT.

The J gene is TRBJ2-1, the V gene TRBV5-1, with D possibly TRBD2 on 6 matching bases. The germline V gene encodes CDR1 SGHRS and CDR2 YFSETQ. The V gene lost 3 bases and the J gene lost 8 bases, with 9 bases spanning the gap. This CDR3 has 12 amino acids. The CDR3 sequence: CASSYGGYEQFF. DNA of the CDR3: TGCGCCAGCAGCTATGGGGGGTATGAGCAGTTCTTC.

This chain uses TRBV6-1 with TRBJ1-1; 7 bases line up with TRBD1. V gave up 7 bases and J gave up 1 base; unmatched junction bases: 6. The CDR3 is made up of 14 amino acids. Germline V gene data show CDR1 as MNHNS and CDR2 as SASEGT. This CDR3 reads CASNNRGPNTEAFF. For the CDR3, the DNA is TGTGCCAGCAACAACAGGGGCCCGAACACTGAAGCTTTCTTT.

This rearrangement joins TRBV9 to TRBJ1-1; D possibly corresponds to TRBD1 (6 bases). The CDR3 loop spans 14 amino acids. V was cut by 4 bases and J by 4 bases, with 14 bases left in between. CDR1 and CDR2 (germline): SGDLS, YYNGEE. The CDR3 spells CASSWTESGTEAFF. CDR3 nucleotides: TGTGCCAGCAGCTGGACAGAGAGCGGCACTGAAGCTTTCTTT.

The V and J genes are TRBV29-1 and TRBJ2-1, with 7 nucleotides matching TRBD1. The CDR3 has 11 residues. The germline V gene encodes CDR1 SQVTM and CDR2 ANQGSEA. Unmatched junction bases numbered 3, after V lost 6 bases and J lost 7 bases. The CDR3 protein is CSVTGMNEQFF. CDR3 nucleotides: TGCAGCGTGACAGGGATGAATGAGCAGTTCTTC.

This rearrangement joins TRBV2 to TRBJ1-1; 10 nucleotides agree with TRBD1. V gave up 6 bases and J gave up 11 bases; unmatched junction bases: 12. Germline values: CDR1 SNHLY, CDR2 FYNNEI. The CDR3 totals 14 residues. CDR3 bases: TGTGCCAGCAGAGTTGACAGGGGGCGAGGGGACGCTTTCTTT. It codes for CASRVDRGRGDAFF. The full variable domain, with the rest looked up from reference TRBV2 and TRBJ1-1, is EPEVTQTPSHQVTQMGQEVILRCVPISNHLYFYWYRQILGQKVEFLVSFYNNEISEKSEIFDDQFSVERPDGSNFTLKIRSTKLEDSAMYFCASRVDRGRGDAFFGQGTRLTVV.

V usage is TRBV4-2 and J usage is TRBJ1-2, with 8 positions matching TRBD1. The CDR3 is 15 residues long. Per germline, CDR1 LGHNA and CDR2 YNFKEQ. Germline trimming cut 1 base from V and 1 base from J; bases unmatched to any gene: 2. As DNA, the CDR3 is TGTGCCAGCAGCCAAGGACAGGGGCTTAACTATGGCTACACCTTC. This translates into CASSQGQGLNYGYTF.

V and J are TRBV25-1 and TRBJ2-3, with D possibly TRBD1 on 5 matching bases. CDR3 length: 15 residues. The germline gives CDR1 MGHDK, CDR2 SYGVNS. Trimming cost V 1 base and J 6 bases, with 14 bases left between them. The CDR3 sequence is CASSESPGLEDTQYF. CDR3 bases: TGTGCCAGCAGTGAATCTCCAGGGCTAGAGGATACGCAGTATTTT.

For the CDR3, the DNA is TGTGCCAGCAGCCCGGACAGGGGTGACGCTGAAGCTTTCTTT. Its protein is CASSPDRGDAEAFF. The gene calls are TRBV13 and TRBJ1-1; 9 bases match TRBD1. Germline lookup yields CDR1 PRHDT and CDR2 FYEKMQ (reference sequence). V lost 5 bases to trimming and J lost 6 bases; unmatched junction nucleotides: 7. The CDR3 extends over 14 amino acids.

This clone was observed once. This CDR3 reads CASSLGTGGNGYTF. Here the CDR3 DNA reads TGCGCCAGCAGCTTGGGGACAGGGGGCAACGGCTACACCTTC. The V gene is TRBV5-1, the J gene TRBJ1-2, with TRBD1 identical over 11 bases. This CDR3 is 14 amino acids long. CDR1 and CDR2 from the germline V gene are SGHRS and YFSETQ. The J segment lost 8 bases and the V segment lost 0 bases, leaving 3 bases of the junction unmatched.

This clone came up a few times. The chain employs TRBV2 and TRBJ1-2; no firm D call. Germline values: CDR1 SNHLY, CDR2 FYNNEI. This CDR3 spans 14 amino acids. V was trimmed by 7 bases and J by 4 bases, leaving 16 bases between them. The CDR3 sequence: CASNPSGYSYGYTF. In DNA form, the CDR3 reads TGTGCCAGCAATCCGTCAGGCTACAGCTATGGCTACACCTTC.

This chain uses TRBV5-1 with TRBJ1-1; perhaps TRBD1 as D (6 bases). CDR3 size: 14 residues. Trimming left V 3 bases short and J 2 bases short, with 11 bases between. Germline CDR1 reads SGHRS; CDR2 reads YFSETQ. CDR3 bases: TGCGCCAGCAGCTCACAGGGATTAAACACTGAAGCTTTCTTT. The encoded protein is CASSSQGLNTEAFF.

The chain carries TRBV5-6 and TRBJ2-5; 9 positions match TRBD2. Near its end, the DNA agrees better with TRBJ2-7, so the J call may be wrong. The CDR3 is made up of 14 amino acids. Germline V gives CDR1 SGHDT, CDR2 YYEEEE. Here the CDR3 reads CASSSLAGAYEQYF. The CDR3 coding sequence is TGTGCCAGCAGCAGCTTAGCGGGGGCCTACGAGCAGTACTTC.

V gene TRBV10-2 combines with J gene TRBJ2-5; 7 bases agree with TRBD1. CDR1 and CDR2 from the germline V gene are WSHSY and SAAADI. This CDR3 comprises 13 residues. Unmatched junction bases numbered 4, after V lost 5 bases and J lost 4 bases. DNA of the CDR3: TGCGCCAGCAGTCCGACAGGGCGAGAGACCCAGTACTTC. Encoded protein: CASSPTGRETQYF.

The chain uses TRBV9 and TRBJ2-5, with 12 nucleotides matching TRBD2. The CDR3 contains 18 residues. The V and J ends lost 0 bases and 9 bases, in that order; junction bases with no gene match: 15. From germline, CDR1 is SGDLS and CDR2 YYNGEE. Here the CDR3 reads CASSVGLAGGPGLEAQYF. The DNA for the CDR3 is TGTGCCAGCAGCGTAGGGCTAGCGGGAGGGCCGGGTCTGGAGGCCCAGTACTTC.

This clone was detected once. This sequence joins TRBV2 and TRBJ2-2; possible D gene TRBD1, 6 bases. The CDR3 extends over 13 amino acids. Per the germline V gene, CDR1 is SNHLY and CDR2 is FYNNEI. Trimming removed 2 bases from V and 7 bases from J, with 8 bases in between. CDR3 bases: TGTGCCAGCAGTGAACAGGGGTACGGGGAGCTGTTTTTT. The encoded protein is CASSEQGYGELFF.

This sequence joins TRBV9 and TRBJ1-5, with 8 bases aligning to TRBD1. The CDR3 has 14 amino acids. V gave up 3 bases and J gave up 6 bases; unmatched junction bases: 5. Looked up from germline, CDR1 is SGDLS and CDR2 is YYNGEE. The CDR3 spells CASSAGQGGQPQHF. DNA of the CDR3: TGTGCCAGCAGCGCAGGACAGGGCGGTCAGCCCCAGCATTTT.

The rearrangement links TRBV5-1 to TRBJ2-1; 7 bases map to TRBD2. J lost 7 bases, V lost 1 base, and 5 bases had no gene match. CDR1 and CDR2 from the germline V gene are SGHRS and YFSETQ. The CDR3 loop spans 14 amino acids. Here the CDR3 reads CASSLFPSGNEQFF. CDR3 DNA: TGCGCCAGCAGCTTGTTTCCTAGCGGAAATGAGCAGTTCTTC.

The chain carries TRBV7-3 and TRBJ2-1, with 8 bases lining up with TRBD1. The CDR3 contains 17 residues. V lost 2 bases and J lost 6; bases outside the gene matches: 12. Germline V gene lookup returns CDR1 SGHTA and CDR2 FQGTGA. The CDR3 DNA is TGTGCCAGCAGCTTAGGGCCCAGGGGGCTTCCCCCCAATGAGCAGTTCTTC. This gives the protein CASSLGPRGLPPNEQFF.

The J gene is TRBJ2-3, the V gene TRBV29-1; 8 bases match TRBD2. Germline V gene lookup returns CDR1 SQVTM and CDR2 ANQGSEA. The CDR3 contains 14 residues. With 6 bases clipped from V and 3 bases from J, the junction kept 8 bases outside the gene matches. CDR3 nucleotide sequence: TGCAGCGTACGGGGGGGCTCTTTAACAGATACGCAGTATTTT. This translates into CSVRGGSLTDTQYF.

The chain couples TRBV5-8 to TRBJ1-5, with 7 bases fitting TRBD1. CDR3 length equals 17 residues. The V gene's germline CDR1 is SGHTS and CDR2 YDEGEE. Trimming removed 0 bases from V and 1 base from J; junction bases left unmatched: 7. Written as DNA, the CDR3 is TGTGCCAGCAGCTTGGTCCCACAGGGGATAAGCAATCAGCCCCAGCATTTT. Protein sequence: CASSLVPQGISNQPQHF.